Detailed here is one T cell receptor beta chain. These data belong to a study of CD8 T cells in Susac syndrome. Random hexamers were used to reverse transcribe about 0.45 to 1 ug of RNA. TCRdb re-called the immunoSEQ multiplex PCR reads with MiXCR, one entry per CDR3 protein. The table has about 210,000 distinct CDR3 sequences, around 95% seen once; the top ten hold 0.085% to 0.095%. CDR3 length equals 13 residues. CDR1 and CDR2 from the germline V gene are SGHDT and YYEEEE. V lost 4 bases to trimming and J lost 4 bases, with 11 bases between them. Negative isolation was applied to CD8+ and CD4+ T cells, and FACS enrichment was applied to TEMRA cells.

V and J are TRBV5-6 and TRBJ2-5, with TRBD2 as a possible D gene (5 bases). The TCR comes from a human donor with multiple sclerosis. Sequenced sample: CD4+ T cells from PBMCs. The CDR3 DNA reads TGTGCCAGCAGCGCAACTAGAGGAGAGACCCAGTACTTC. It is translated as CASSATRGETQYF.